This TCR beta chain stems from a study of breast tumors, draining lymph nodes, adjacent tissues. Study-wide results and caveats: Compared with basal-like, luminal-like tumors shared significantly more repertoire with nontumor tissue. Compared with lymph nodes, tumors were less diverse; compared with nontumor tissue, more. Most tumor T cells seemingly derive from lymph node, then expand in tumor.

Axillary draining lymph nodes of breast cancer patients supplied the node samples. Each CDR3 protein gets one entry after TCRdb re-called the multiplex PCR reads with MiXCR. Of some 130,000 distinct CDR3 sequences listed, about 22% are singletons. As to this clonotype: Its matching antigen is unknown.

The source of this sequence is a female donor with breast cancer. Some clones in this sample may be carry-over from other donors' samples. The source material was axillary lymph node tissue.

CDR3 region: CASSTMAGIYEQYF. The DNA for the CDR3 is TGTGCCAGCAGCACTATGGCTGGGATCTACGAGCAGTACTTC. This chain joins TRBV28 and TRBJ2-7; D unclear. Trimming took 6 bases from V and 3 from J, leaving 15 bases between them. Germline CDR1 and CDR2: MDHEN and SYDVKM. This CDR3 is built from 14 residues. Together with reference TRBV28 and TRBJ2-7, the CDR3 gives the full variable domain: DVKVTQSSRYLVKRTGEKVFLECVQDMDHENMFWYRQDPGLGLRLIYFSYDVKMKEKGDIPEGYSVSREKKERFSLILESASTNQTSMYLCASSTMAGIYEQYFGPGTRLTVT.